The T cell receptor (beta chain) under discussion was sequenced for a study of response to subunit inactivated influenza vaccine. The CDR3 runs to 13 residues. The germline CDR1 and CDR2 sequences are ENHRY and SYGVKD. Between the trimmed V and J ends, which lost 6 bases and 3 bases, there was a span of 9 bases. Findings and limits, study-wide: Few additional T cells are recruited per seasonal influenza vaccination, authors suggested.

This clonotype was found a few times. Its specificity is unknown. TCRdb re-called the RT-PCR reads with MiXCR, one entry per CDR3 protein. In the table there are 530,000 or so distinct CDR3 sequences, around 15% of which are singletons. This sample comprised PBMCs from blood, obtained 11 to 12 days after vaccination. The TCR originated in a man aged 45-60 years who received an inactivated influenza vaccine. V gene TRBV10-3 combines with J gene TRBJ1-5; tentatively, D is TRBD1 (5 bases). The CDR3 protein is CAISREYNQPQHF. Written as DNA, the CDR3 is TGTGCCATCAGCAGGGAATACAATCAGCCCCAGCATTTT.